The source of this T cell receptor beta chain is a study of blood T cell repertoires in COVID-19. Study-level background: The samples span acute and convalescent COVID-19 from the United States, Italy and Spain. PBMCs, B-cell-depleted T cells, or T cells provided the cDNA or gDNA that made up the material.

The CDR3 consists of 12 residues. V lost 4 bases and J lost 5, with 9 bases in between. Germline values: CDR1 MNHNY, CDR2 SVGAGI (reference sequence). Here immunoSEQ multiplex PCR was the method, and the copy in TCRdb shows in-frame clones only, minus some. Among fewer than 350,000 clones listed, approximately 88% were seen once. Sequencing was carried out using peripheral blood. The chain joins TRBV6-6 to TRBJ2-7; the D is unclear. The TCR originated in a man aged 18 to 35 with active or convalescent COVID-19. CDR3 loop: CASSSFPDEQYF. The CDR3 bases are TGTGCCAGCAGTTCCTTCCCGGACGAGCAGTACTTC.